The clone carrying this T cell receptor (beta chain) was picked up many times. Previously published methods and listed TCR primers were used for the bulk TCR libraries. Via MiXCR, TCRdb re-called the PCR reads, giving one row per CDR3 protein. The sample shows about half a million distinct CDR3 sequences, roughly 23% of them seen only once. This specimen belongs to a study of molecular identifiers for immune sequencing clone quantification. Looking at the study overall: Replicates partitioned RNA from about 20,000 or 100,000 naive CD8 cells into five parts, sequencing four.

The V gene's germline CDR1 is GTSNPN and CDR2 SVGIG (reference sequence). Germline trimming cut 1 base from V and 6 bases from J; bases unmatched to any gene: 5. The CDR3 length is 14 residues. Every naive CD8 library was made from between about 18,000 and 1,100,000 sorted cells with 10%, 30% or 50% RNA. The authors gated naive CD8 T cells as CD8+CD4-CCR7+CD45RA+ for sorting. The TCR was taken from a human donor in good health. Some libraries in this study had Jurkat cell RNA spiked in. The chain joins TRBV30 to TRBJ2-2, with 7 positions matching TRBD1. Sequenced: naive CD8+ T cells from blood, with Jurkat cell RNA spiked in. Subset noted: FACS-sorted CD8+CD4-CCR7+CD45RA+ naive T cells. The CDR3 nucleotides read TGTGCCTGGAGTGAGACAGGGTCCCCCGGGGAGCTGTTTTTT. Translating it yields CAWSETGSPGELFF. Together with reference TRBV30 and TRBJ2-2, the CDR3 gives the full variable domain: SQTIHQWPATLVQPVGSPLSLECTVEGTSNPNLYWYRQAAGRGLQLLFYSVGIGQISSEVPQNLSASRPQDRQFILSSKKLLLSDSGFYLCAWSETGSPGELFFGEGSRLTVL.